Listed here is a single T cell receptor beta chain. The antigen is unknown. This specimen comes from a study of T cell repertoires in cytomegalovirus infection. The overall study: Recently identified HLA-C-restricted and well-studied HLA-B-restricted CMV epitopes were used. Both a matching HLA type and CMV infection were indicated by public TCR beta signatures. Whole-study findings and limits: Adding up the frequency of public TCR beta families identified people who carried CMV plus the relevant HLA.

CDR1 is MNHEY, CDR2 SMNVEV, per germline (reference sequence). The length of the CDR3 is 14 residues. V was cut by 6 bases and J by 6 bases, with 16 bases left in between. From the reads, TCRdb called clonotypes with MiXCR, one entry per CDR3 protein. The table has some 500,000 distinct CDR3 sequences, around 35% seen once. This material consisted of cultured PBMCs, taken from culture after CMV antigen stimulation. The chain uses TRBV27 and TRBJ2-3, with D tentatively TRBD1 (5 bases). This receptor was taken from a human donor in good health (CMV status not recorded). Some clones in this sample may be carry-over from other donors' samples. CDR3 DNA: TGTGCCAGCAGAGCCAGGGTATGGTACGATACGCAGTATTTT. This codes for CASRARVWYDTQYF.